Listed below are T cell receptor beta chains from one sample, sequenced in a study of beta chain features in type 1 diabetes. Data came from immunoSEQ multiplex PCR; TCRdb stores just in-frame clones and leaves some out. This table holds 200,000 to 250,000 clones, about 15% found once. Sequenced material: naive CD4+ T cells from blood. These receptors were obtained from a man aged 25-45 years with type 1 diabetes. Both conserved end residues are part of each CDR3. The order of the fields is D gene, V gene, clone size, J gene, CDR3 DNA, CDR3 protein. A D gene is named only where the DNA matches it firmly. Rows may omit the clone size; those that give it use once, few, many or a size class.

>NA|TRBV30|NA|TRBJ2-5
TGTGCCTGGAGTATGGGCGCTCAAGAGACCCAGTACTTC
CAWSMGAQETQYF
>NA|TRBV7-9|NA|TRBJ2-1
TGTGCCAGCAGCTCTGGACTTGAGCAGTTCTTC
CASSSGLEQFF
>NA|TRBV6-5|NA|TRBJ1-1
TGTGCCAGCAGTTACTCCCAGGGCGCTGAAGCTTTCTTT
CASSYSQGAEAFF
>TRBD1|TRBV25-1|NA|TRBJ1-5
TGTGCCAGCAGTGAACCAGGGGGTCAGCCCCAGCATTTT
CASSEPGGQPQHF
>NA|TRBV9|NA|TRBJ2-1
TGTGCCAGCAGCCGGGCGGGCGGCGCCCCAGGAGACTATGAGCAGTTCTTC
CASSRAGGAPGDYEQFF
>NA|TRBV10-3|NA|TRBJ2-5
TGTGCCATCAGTGAGTCCAGGGAGACCCAGTACTTC
CAISESRETQYF
>TRBD2|TRBV5-4|few|TRBJ2-3
TGTGCCAGCAGCTGGGGACTAAACACAGATACGCAGTATTTT
CASSWGLNTDTQYF
>NA|TRBV7-9|NA|TRBJ1-3
TGTGCCAGCAGCTTAGGGGCGACCCTATTCTCTGGAAACACCATATATTTT
CASSLGATLFSGNTIYF
>NA|TRBV9|NA|TRBJ1-1
TGTGCCAGCAGCGTCCAGGAGAACACTGAAGCTTTCTTT
CASSVQENTEAFF
>NA|TRBV19|once|TRBJ2-7
TGTGCCAGTAGTATAGGGTTGGCGGCCTCCTACGAGCAGTACTTC
CASSIGLAASYEQYF
>NA|TRBV30|NA|TRBJ2-7
TGTGCCTGGAGCCTTCAATACGAGCAATACTTC
CAWSLQYEQYF
>NA|TRBV5-1|NA|TRBJ1-1
TGCGCCAGCAGTTTAGACAGGAGCAACACTGAAGCTTTCTTT
CASSLDRSNTEAFF
>NA|TRBV14|NA|TRBJ1-2
TGTGCCAGCAGCCAAGACCCGACAGTCTATGGCTACACCTTC
CASSQDPTVYGYTF
>NA|TRBV7-9|NA|TRBJ1-2
TGTGCCAGCAGCTTAGCCGAGACAGGCTATGGCTACACCTTC
CASSLAETGYGYTF
>NA|TRBV18|NA|TRBJ1-1
TGTGCCAGCTCAAGCGACAGTAAGAACACTGAAGCTTTCTTT
CASSSDSKNTEAFF
>NA|TRBV27|few|TRBJ2-6
TGTGCCAGCAGTCCGACCCGAGGGAGCTCTGGGGCCAACGTCCTGACTTTC
CASSPTRGSSGANVLTF
>TRBD1|TRBV11-2|NA|TRBJ2-5
TGTGCCAGCAGCTTGGGACAGGGGGTTAGAGAGACCCAGTACTTC
CASSLGQGVRETQYF
>NA|TRBV7-8|few|TRBJ2-7
TGTGCCAGCAGCTTAGGGGCAGACAAGCAGTACTTC
CASSLGADKQYF
>NA|TRBV7-2|NA|TRBJ2-7
TGTGCCAGCAGCTATAGGGGCCCCCTCGGCGGATCCGAGCAGTACTTC
CASSYRGPLGGSEQYF
>NA|TRBV18|NA|TRBJ2-3
TGTGCCAGCTCCACCACCATAGGGGGAGATACGCAGTATTTT
CASSTTIGGDTQYF
>TRBD1|TRBV19|few|TRBJ1-2
TGTGCCAGTAGTCCGGGACAGGACTATGGCTACACCTTC
CASSPGQDYGYTF
>NA|TRBV15|few|TRBJ1-5
TGTGCCACCAGCACCCCCGAGGACAGTTCTTCCCAAAATCAGCCCCAGCATTTT
CATSTPEDSSSQNQPQHF
>TRBD1|TRBV5-1|once|TRBJ1-2
TGCGCCAGCAGCTTGGGACAGGGGATAGGAGGCTACACCTTC
CASSLGQGIGGYTF
>NA|TRBV2|few|TRBJ1-5
TGTGCCAGCAGTGAACCCCGGCGCAGGGGCAATCAGCCCCAGCATTTT
CASSEPRRRGNQPQHF
>NA|TRBV18|NA|TRBJ2-3
TGTGCCAGCTCACCACTTCGCGGCGGGAGCACAGATACGCAGTATTTT
CASSPLRGGSTDTQYF
>TRBD1|TRBV9|NA|TRBJ2-2
TGTGCCGGGTCCGGGACAGCTAACACCGGGGAGCTGTTTTTT
CAGSGTANTGELFF
>TRBD1|TRBV13|few|TRBJ1-2
TGTGCCAGCAGCTTAACCCGGACAGGGGGCTATGGCTACACCTTC
CASSLTRTGGYGYTF
>NA|TRBV7-9|few|TRBJ2-1
TGTGCCAGCAGCCTGATAGCGGCTCCGGTCGTGCAGTTCTTC
CASSLIAAPVVQFF
>TRBD1|TRBV28|few|TRBJ2-7
TGTGCCAGCAGTAACGGACAGGGCGGCGAGCAGTACTTC
CASSNGQGGEQYF
>TRBD1|TRBV7-2|NA|TRBJ1-2
TGTGCCAGCAGCCTAGGACGGACAGGGGCGGATGGCTACACCTTC
CASSLGRTGADGYTF
>NA|TRBV19|NA|TRBJ1-5
TGTGCCAGTAGTATAGACGGACACAATCATCAGCCCCAGCATTTT
CASSIDGHNHQPQHF
>TRBD2|TRBV7-9|NA|TRBJ2-5
TGTGCCAGCAGCTTAGCGGGAGGGGAGGAGACCCAGTACTTC
CASSLAGGEETQYF
>NA|TRBV4-1|NA|TRBJ2-6
TGCGCCAGCAGCCAGTCACCGGCGGAAATCTCTGGGGCCAACGTCCTGACTTTC
CASSQSPAEISGANVLTF
>NA|TRBV11-2|few|TRBJ2-1
TGTGCCAGCAGCTCACTTATGGGAGCTACCAATGAGCAGTTCTTC
CASSSLMGATNEQFF
>NA|TRBV19|few|TRBJ2-1
TGTGCCAGTAGTATAAGCAGGCTCGGGGGTGAGCAGTTCTTC
CASSISRLGGEQFF
>TRBD2|TRBV5-4|NA|TRBJ2-1
TGTGCCAGCAGCTTGGGACTAGCAAGCAATGAGCAGTTCTTC
CASSLGLASNEQFF
>TRBD2|TRBV30|few|TRBJ2-7
TGTGCCTGGAGTGTAGGGCTAGCGGCTACCTACGAGCAGTACTTC
CAWSVGLAATYEQYF
>NA|TRBV30|NA|TRBJ1-1
TGTGCCTCCTACAGGAACACTGAAGCTTTCTTT
CASYRNTEAFF
>TRBD1|TRBV9|few|TRBJ2-1
TGTGCCAGCAGCTCGAGGGACAGCGCCTACAATGAGCAGTTCTTC
CASSSRDSAYNEQFF
>NA|TRBV29-1|few|TRBJ1-2
TGCAGCGTTGAAAACAGCTCAGATGGCTACACCTTC
CSVENSSDGYTF
>TRBD1|TRBV6-5|NA|TRBJ1-2
TGTGCCAGCAGACAGGGGGCGCCTGGTCGGGGCTACACCTTC
CASRQGAPGRGYTF
>TRBD1|TRBV30|few|TRBJ2-7
TGTGCCTGGAGTACGGCAGGGGGCTACGAGCAGTACTTC
CAWSTAGGYEQYF
>NA|TRBV5-1|NA|TRBJ2-3
TGCGCCAGCAGCTCGGGACTCCGGGATACGCAGTATTTT
CASSSGLRDTQYF
>TRBD1|TRBV29-1|few|TRBJ2-5
TGCAGCGTGACCGGACAGGGCCAAGAGACCCAGTACTTC
CSVTGQGQETQYF
>NA|TRBV5-4|NA|TRBJ2-5
TGTGCCAGCAGCTTGGATCGACTAGGAGGGGAGACCCAGTACTTC
CASSLDRLGGETQYF
>NA|TRBV2|NA|TRBJ2-1
TGTGCCAGCGACATCGGGAGCTTCGATGAGCAGTTCTTC
CASDIGSFDEQFF
>TRBD1|TRBV18|NA|TRBJ1-5
TGTGCCAGCTCTCCATCCACTGGGACAGTCGGGGATCAGCCCCAGCATTTT
CASSPSTGTVGDQPQHF
>TRBD1|TRBV19|NA|TRBJ2-3
TGTGCCAGTAGTTCACAGGGGGCCGGCACAGATACGCAGTATTTT
CASSSQGAGTDTQYF
>TRBD2|TRBV18|NA|TRBJ2-5
TGTGCCAGCTCCGGGTCCGGGACTAGCGGACAAGAGACCCAGTACTTC
CASSGSGTSGQETQYF
>NA|TRBV5-4|few|TRBJ1-5
TGTGCCAGCATGGGCGGGGCGCCCCAGCATTTT
CASMGGAPQHF
>NA|TRBV5-1|few|TRBJ1-2
TGCGCCAGCAGCGCAGGAGGGAATAACTATGGCTACACCTTC
CASSAGGNNYGYTF
>NA|TRBV4-1|few|TRBJ1-1
TGCGCCAGCAGCCAAGGGTCCGGGACACCAGCTTTCTTT
CASSQGSGTPAFF
>TRBD2|TRBV19|NA|TRBJ2-1
TGTGCCAGTAGTAATCCGGGAGGTGAGCAGTTCTTC
CASSNPGGEQFF
>TRBD1|TRBV30|few|TRBJ1-5
TGTGCCTGGAGGGCCGGGACAGGGGGCAATCAGCCCCAGCATTTT
CAWRAGTGGNQPQHF
>NA|TRBV30|NA|TRBJ2-1
TGTGCCTGGAGTGTAGGGGCGTTCAATGAGCAGTTCTTC
CAWSVGAFNEQFF
>TRBD1|TRBV5-6|NA|TRBJ1-6
TGTGCCAGCAGCATAAATGACAGGGGGTCACCCCTCCACTTT
CASSINDRGSPLHF
>TRBD2|TRBV5-6|few|TRBJ2-5
TGTGCCAGCAGCCTAAGGCAAGGGACTAGCGGGAGGTACCAAGAGACCCAGTACTTC
CASSLRQGTSGRYQETQYF